Listed here are 26 T cell receptor beta chains from one sample, sequenced in a study of cytomegalovirus exposure and HLA in healthy donors. The PCR contained 60 Vbeta and 13 Jbeta primers. Clones were read by immunoSEQ multiplex PCR, and TCRdb kept only the in-frame ones, dropping some. The repertoire holds some 96,000 clones, with 65% to 80% as singletons. Source material: PBMCs. Receptor source: a man in his forties in good health and CMV-seropositive.

The chain combines TRBV28 with TRBJ1-4; D is uncertain. Germline V gene data show CDR1 as MDHEN and CDR2 as SYDVKM. The CDR3 is 15 residues long. V lost 3 bases to trimming and J lost 8 bases, with 16 bases between them. CDR3 bases: TGTGCCAGCAGTTTCGGCGGGTCCCAAGACGAAAAACTGTTTTTT. Amino acid sequence: CASSFGGSQDEKLFF.

The gene calls are TRBV28 and TRBJ2-7; 8 bases are a match to TRBD2. This CDR3 has 16 residues. The ends lost 2 bases at V and 5 bases at J; junction bases unmatched: 11. Germline loops: CDR1 MDHEN, CDR2 SYDVKM. Here the CDR3 reads CASSLGGGTIHNEQYF. In DNA, the CDR3 is TGTGCCAGCAGTTTAGGCGGGGGGACTATTCACAACGAGCAGTACTTC.

This clone has a handful of counts. CDR3 DNA: TGTGCCAGCAGTTTACCCCAGGATACAGAGCAGTTCTTC. Translating gives CASSLPQDTEQFF. The chain is built from TRBV27 and TRBJ2-1; D gene uncertain. This CDR3 contains 13 residues. Germline values: CDR1 MNHEY, CDR2 SMNVEV (reference sequence). Deletions cut 2 bases from V and 10 bases from J, with 12 bases between.

The rearrangement uses TRBV6-5 and TRBJ2-2; tentatively, D is TRBD1 (6 bases). The V gene's germline CDR1 is MNHEY and CDR2 SVGAGI. V was pared by 8 bases and J by 7 bases, with 14 bases between. The CDR3 runs to 13 residues. This CDR3 is CASRSSGDGELFF. The DNA for the CDR3 is TGTGCCAGCCGCTCCTCAGGGGACGGGGAGCTGTTTTTT.

The V gene is TRBV6-5, the J gene TRBJ1-2, with D perhaps matching TRBD1 (6 bases). Germline CDR1 is MNHEY and CDR2 is SVGAGI. The CDR3 has 11 residues. V gave up 6 bases and J gave up 7 bases, with 9 bases separating them. As DNA, the CDR3 is TGTGCCAGCAGCGGCAGGGGTGGCTACACCTTC. It yields the protein CASSGRGGYTF.

The chain links TRBV10-3 to TRBJ2-3, with D perhaps matching TRBD1 (6 bases). V lost 5 bases and J 2 bases, leaving 11 bases between the germline ends. Germline-derived CDR1 and CDR2 are ENHRY and SYGVKD. The CDR3 runs to 14 residues. The CDR3 DNA follows: TGTGCCATCAGTCCGACAGGAATCACAGATACGCAGTATTTT. Residues: CAISPTGITDTQYF.

The gene calls are TRBV5-4 and TRBJ2-7; TRBD2 agrees at 14 bases. The CDR3 is 15 residues long. J lost 7 bases, V lost 3 bases, and 6 bases had no gene match. The germline V gene has CDR1 SGHNT and CDR2 YYREEE (reference sequence). The CDR3, as DNA: TGTGCCAGCAGCTCTGGGACTAGCGGGGGTAAAGAGCAGTACTTC. Its protein is CASSSGTSGGKEQYF.

V is TRBV28 and J is TRBJ1-1, with a weak D call TRBD1 (5 bases). Germline assignment: CDR1 MDHEN and CDR2 SYDVKM. The CDR3 is made up of 12 amino acids. V lost 6 bases, J lost 7 bases, and 12 bases lay in between. CDR3 DNA: TGTGCCAGCAGCAGAAACAGGTGTGAAGCTTTCTTT. Its translation is CASSRNRCEAFF. Variable domain in full (rest from reference TRBV28 and TRBJ1-1): DVKVTQSSRYLVKRTGEKVFLECVQDMDHENMFWYRQDPGLGLRLIYFSYDVKMKEKGDIPEGYSVSREKKERFSLILESASTNQTSMYLCASSRNRCEAFFGQGTRLTVV.

In regard to this clone: Relative to the germline gene, one junction end is altered; a read error may explain this. The V call is TRBV11-2, the J call TRBJ1-2, with 9 nucleotides matching TRBD1. CDR1 and CDR2 from the germline V gene are SGHAT and FQNNGV. The CDR3 loop spans 14 amino acids. CDR3 protein: CAGSSTGGRFGYTF. CDR3 in DNA: TGTGCCGGCAGCTCGACAGGGGGGAGATTTGGCTACACCTTC. The whole variable domain, filled in from reference TRBV11-2 and TRBJ1-2, reads EAGVAQSPRYKIIEKRQSVAFWCNPISGHATLYWYQQILGQGPKLLIQFQNNGVVDDSQLPKDRFSAERLKGVDSTLKIQPAKLEDSAVYLCAGSSTGGRFGYTFGSGTRLTVV.

This clone was counted a few times. This sequence joins TRBV18 and TRBJ1-1; 9 bases match TRBD1. The V gene end was trimmed by 8 bases and the J gene end by 4 bases; junction bases not matched to a gene: 8. Germline CDR1 and CDR2: KGHSH and LQKENI. The CDR3 contains 14 residues. This chain's CDR3 is CASKGQGFSTEAFF. CDR3 nucleotide sequence: TGTGCCAGCAAAGGACAGGGGTTTAGCACTGAAGCTTTCTTT.

This sequence joins TRBV6-5 and TRBJ1-1; D possibly corresponds to TRBD1 (5 bases). The ends were cut back, 2 bases at V and 4 bases at J, with 17 bases in the middle. The CDR3 has 16 residues. Germline V gene sequence: CDR1 MNHEY, CDR2 SVGAGI. The CDR3 is CASSYSSAGGSTEAFF. The CDR3 region has the DNA TGTGCCAGCAGTTACAGTTCGGCGGGGGGGTCCACTGAAGCTTTCTTT.

The rearrangement links TRBV4-1 to TRBJ2-5; possibly TRBD1 for D (6 bases). This CDR3 region has 13 residues. With 3 bases removed from V and 4 bases from J, the gap between germline ends came to 9 bases. Germline loops: CDR1 MGHRA, CDR2 YSYEKL. CDR3 sequence (DNA): TGCGCCAGCAGCCACTTACAGGGAGAGACCCAGTACTTC. Amino acid sequence: CASSHLQGETQYF.

This chain links TRBV18 with TRBJ1-6, with unresolved D. V was pared by 3 bases and J by 7 bases, with 10 bases between. CDR3 size: 14 residues. Germline V gives CDR1 KGHSH, CDR2 LQKENI. CDR3: CASSPSGNNSPLHF. CDR3 sequence (DNA): TGTGCCAGCTCACCGTCCGGGAACAATTCACCCCTCCACTTT.

The chain links TRBV5-5 to TRBJ1-2; D possibly corresponds to TRBD1 (6 bases). The CDR3 consists of 14 residues. Germline values: CDR1 SGHKS, CDR2 YYEKEE (reference sequence). Between the trimmed V and J ends, which lost 5 bases and 3 bases, there was a span of 14 bases. CDR3 nucleotides: TGTGCCAGCAGTTTACAGGGTGGGGACTATGGCTACACCTTC. This translates into CASSLQGGDYGYTF. Full variable domain (rest looked up from reference TRBV5-5 and TRBJ1-2): DAGVTQSPTHLIKTRGQQVTLRCSPISGHKSVSWYQQVLGQGPQFIFQYYEKEERGRGNFPDRFSARQFPNYSSELNVNALLLGDSALYLCASSLQGGDYGYTFGSGTRLTVV.

The chain carries TRBV27 and TRBJ2-7, with TRBD1 identical over 7 bases. Trimming cost V 6 bases and J 2 bases; bases outside gene matches: 7. The CDR3 sequence is 14 residues long. Per germline, CDR1 MNHEY and CDR2 SMNVEV (reference sequence). The CDR3 region has the DNA TGTGCCAGCAGGTCCGGGACAGTCGCCTACGAGCAGTACTTC. Translating it yields CASRSGTVAYEQYF.

This sequence joins TRBV6-1 and TRBJ1-1; D may be TRBD1 (5 bases). The CDR3 extends over 14 amino acids. Germline assignment: CDR1 MNHNS and CDR2 SASEGT. V shed 6 bases and J shed 0 bases, with 11 bases lying between them. The CDR3 reads CASRDWGVNTEAFF. CDR3 DNA sequence: TGTGCCAGCAGGGACTGGGGGGTGAACACTGAAGCTTTCTTT.

In the case of this clone: A junction boundary mismatches the germline segment, possibly from a read error. This rearrangement joins TRBV10-3 to TRBJ2-7; TRBD2 agrees at 7 bases. The germline CDR1 and CDR2 sequences are ENHRY and SYGVKD. CDR3 size: 17 residues. CDR3 residues: CAISESNSASGSHEQYF. The DNA of the CDR3 is TGTGCCATCAGTGAGTCGAATTCGGCTAGCGGCTCCCACGAGCAGTACTTC.

The V gene is TRBV5-4, the J gene TRBJ1-3; D is possibly TRBD1 (6 bases). This CDR3 has 17 amino acids. Trimming took 5 bases from V and 6 from J, leaving 24 bases between them. Germline lookup yields CDR1 SGHNT and CDR2 YYREEE (reference sequence). CDR3 coding DNA: TGTGCCAGCAGTTCAGGAACTCAGGGGAACTTTGCAAACACCATATATTTT. Amino acids: CASSSGTQGNFANTIYF.

The J gene is TRBJ2-1, the V gene TRBV28, with D perhaps matching TRBD2 (6 bases). V was clipped by 8 bases and J by 0 bases, with 17 bases between them. The CDR3 is 16 residues long. In germline, CDR1 is MDHEN, CDR2 SYDVKM. The DNA for the CDR3 is TGTGCCAGCGTCGGAGCTAGCGCGAGCTCCTACAATGAGCAGTTCTTC. This codes for CASVGASASSYNEQFF. Using reference TRBV28 and TRBJ2-1 for the parts outside the CDR3, the full variable domain is DVKVTQSSRYLVKRTGEKVFLECVQDMDHENMFWYRQDPGLGLRLIYFSYDVKMKEKGDIPEGYSVSREKKERFSLILESASTNQTSMYLCASVGASASSYNEQFFGPGTRLTVL.

This chain joins TRBV9 and TRBJ2-5; 9 nucleotides line up with TRBD2. The CDR3 runs 16 residues. Per germline, CDR1 SGDLS and CDR2 YYNGEE. V shed 0 bases and J 3 bases; nucleotides not matched to a gene: 6. CDR3 nucleotides: TGTGCCAGCAGCGTAGACGGCGGGGGGGTCAAAGAGACCCAGTACTTC. Residues: CASSVDGGGVKETQYF.

The chain has TRBV5-1 and TRBJ2-7; 10 nucleotides agree with TRBD1. The CDR3 has 14 amino acids. The germline CDR1 and CDR2 sequences are SGHRS and YFSETQ. With 4 bases clipped from V and 4 bases from J, the junction kept 5 bases outside the gene matches. This chain's CDR3 is CASSLTGGGYEQYF. CDR3 bases: TGCGCCAGCAGCCTGACAGGGGGCGGGTACGAGCAGTACTTC.

The rearrangement joins TRBV4-1 to TRBJ1-6; D gene unclear. The CDR3 spans 16 residues. V lost 0 bases, J lost 7 bases, and 13 bases lay in between. Germline V gene lookup returns CDR1 MGHRA and CDR2 YSYEKL. The CDR3 loop is CASSQDLPGGNSPLHF. The CDR3 nucleotides are TGCGCCAGCAGCCAAGATTTACCTGGAGGCAATTCACCCCTCCACTTT.

This clone has a handful of counts. The V and J genes are TRBV28 and TRBJ2-7; 11 nucleotides agree with TRBD1. The junction had 10 bases not matched to a gene; V was cut back by 8 bases and J by 7 bases. Germline values: CDR1 MDHEN, CDR2 SYDVKM. The CDR3 loop spans 14 amino acids. Written as DNA, the CDR3 is TGTGCCAGCGAGACGGGGACAGGGGGAGGGGAGCAGTACTTC. It translates to CASETGTGGGEQYF.

V is TRBV7-2 and J is TRBJ2-5; 7 bases are a match to TRBD2. Germline CDR1 and CDR2: SGHTA and FQGNSA. Trimming took 4 bases from V and 6 from J; bases not matched to a gene: 8. This CDR3 region has 14 residues. The CDR3 DNA follows: TGTGCCAGCAGCTCGAGCGGGGCACAAAAGACCCAGTACTTC. Translated: CASSSSGAQKTQYF.

J is TRBJ1-2 and V is TRBV5-4; 9 bases are shared with TRBD1. Germline CDR1 SGHNT, CDR2 YYREEE (reference sequence). J lost 1 base, V lost 7 bases, and 11 bases had no gene match. This CDR3 region has 16 residues. Here the CDR3 DNA reads TGTGCCAGCGCAGCGCGGACAGGGGATTATAACTATGGCTACACCTTC. This sequence encodes CASAARTGDYNYGYTF. Together with reference TRBV5-4 and TRBJ1-2, the CDR3 gives the full variable domain: ETGVTQSPTHLIKTRGQQVTLRCSSQSGHNTVSWYQQALGQGPQFIFQYYREEENGRGNFPPRFSGLQFPNYSSELNVNALELDDSALYLCASAARTGDYNYGYTFGSGTRLTVV.

V is TRBV21-1 and J is TRBJ2-5; the table's D call, TRBD2, was not checked against the DNA. TRBV21-1 is labeled a pseudogene. The CDR3 contains 17 residues. In DNA form, the CDR3 reads TGTGCCAGCAGCCGGTTCGGGGGGCTGTTTTCCCAAGAGACCCAGTACTTC. Its translation: CASSRFGGLFSQETQYF.